This record covers a single TCR beta chain. This sample was taken from a study of identical twins. Via MiXCR, TCRdb re-called the 5' RACE reads, giving one row per CDR3 protein. This repertoire shows some 730,000 distinct CDR3 sequences, around a sixth found once; its top ten account for approximately 14%. Trimming shortened V by 0 bases and J by 1 base, and 13 bases separated the two germline ends. From germline, CDR1 is SGHKS and CDR2 YYEKEE (reference sequence). The CDR3 spans 16 residues. The sample was also linked to a second study, of T cells expressing NK-cell markers. This second study says: Anti-gamma-delta TCR antibody use in several experiments restricted sorting to alpha-beta TCR T cells. Dominant NKG2C+ clonotypes in 6 or 7 donors made up about 1.0-8% of CD8+ T cells.

The sample consisted of PBMCs. The source is a woman under 30 in good health. The rearrangement uses TRBV5-5 and TRBJ2-5; D uncertain. The CDR3 sequence: CASSLGVTDSQETQYF. The CDR3 DNA sequence: TGTGCCAGCAGCTTGGGCGTCACAGATTCCCAAGAGACCCAGTACTTC.